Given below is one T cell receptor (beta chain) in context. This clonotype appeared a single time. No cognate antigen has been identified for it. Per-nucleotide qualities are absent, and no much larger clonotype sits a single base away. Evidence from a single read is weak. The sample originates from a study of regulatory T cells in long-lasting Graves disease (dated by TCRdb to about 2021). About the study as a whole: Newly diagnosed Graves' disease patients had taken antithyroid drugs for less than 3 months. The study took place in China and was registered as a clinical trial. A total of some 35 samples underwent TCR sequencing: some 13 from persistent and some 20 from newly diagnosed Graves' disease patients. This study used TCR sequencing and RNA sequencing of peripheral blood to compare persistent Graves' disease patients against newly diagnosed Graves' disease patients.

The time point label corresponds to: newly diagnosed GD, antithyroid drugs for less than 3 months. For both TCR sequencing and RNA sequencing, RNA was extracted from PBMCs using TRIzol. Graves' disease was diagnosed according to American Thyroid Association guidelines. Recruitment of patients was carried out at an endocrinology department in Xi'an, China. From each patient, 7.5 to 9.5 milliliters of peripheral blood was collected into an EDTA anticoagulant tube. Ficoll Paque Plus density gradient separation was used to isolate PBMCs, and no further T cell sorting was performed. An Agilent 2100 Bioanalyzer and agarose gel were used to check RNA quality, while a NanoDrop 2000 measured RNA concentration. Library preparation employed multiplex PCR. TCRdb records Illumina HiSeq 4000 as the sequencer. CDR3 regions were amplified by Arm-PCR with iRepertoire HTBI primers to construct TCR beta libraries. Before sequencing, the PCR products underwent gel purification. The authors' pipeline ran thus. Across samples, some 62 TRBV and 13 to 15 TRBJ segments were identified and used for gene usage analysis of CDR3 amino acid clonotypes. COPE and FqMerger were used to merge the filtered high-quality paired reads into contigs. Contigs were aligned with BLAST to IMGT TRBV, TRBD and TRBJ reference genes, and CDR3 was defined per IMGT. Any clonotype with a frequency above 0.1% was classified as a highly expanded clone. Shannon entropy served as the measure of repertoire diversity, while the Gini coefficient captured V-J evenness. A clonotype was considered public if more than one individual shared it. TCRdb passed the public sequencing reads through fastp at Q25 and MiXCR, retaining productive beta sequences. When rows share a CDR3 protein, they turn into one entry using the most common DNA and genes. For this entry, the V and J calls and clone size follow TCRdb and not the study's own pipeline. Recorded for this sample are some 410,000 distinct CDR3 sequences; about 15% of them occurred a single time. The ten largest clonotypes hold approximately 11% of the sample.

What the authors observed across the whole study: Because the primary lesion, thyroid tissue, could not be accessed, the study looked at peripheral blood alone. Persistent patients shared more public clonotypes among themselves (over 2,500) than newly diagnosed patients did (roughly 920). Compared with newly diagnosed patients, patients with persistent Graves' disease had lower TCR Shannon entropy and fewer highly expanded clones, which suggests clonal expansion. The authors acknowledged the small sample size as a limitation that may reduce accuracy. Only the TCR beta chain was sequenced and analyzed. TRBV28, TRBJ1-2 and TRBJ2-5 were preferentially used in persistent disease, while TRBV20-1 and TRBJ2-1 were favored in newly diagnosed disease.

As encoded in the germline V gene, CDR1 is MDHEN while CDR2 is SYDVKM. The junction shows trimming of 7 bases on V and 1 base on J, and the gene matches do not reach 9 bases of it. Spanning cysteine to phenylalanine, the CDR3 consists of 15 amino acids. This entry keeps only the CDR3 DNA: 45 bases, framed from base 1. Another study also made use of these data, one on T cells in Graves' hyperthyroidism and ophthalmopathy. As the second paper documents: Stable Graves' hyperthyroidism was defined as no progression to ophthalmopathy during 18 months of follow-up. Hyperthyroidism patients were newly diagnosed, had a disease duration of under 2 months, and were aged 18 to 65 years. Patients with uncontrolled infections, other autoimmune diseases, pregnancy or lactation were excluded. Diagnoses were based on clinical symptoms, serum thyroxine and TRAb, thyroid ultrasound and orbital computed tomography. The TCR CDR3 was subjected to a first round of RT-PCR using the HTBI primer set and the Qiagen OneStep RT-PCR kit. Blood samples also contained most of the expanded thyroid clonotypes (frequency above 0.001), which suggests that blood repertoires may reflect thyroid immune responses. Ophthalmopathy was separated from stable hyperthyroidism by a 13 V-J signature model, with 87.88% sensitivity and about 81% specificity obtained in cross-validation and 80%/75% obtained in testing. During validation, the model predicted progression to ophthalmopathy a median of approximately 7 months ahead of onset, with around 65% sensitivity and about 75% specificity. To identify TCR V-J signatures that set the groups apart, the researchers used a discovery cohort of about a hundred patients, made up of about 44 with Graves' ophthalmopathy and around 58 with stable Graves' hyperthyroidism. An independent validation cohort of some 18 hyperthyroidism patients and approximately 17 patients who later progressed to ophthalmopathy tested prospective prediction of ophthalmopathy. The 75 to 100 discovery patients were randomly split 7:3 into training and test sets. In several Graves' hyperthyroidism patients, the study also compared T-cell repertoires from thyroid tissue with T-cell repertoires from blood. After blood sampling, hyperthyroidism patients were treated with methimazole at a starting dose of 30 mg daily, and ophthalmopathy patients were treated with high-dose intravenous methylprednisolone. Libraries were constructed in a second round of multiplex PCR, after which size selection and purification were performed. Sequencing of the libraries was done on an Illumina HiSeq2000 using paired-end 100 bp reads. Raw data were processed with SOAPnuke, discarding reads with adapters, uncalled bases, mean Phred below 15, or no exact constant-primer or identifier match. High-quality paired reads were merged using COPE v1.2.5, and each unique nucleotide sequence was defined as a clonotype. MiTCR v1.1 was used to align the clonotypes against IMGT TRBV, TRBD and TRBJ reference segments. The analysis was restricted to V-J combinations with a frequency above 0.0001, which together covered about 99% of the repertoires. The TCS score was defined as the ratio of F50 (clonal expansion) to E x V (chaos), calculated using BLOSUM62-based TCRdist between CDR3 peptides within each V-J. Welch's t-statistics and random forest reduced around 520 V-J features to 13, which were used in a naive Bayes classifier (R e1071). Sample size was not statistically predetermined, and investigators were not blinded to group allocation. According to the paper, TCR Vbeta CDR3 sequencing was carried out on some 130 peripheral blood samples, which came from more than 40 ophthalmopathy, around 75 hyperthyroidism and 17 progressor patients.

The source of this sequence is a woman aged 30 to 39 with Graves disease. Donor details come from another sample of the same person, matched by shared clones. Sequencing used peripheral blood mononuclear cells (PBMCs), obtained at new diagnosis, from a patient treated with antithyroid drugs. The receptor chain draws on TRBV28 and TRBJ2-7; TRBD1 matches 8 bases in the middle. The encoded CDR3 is CASTTRTGSSYEQYF. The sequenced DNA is TGTGCCAGCACCACCCGGACAGGGTCTTCCTACGAGCAGTACTTC.